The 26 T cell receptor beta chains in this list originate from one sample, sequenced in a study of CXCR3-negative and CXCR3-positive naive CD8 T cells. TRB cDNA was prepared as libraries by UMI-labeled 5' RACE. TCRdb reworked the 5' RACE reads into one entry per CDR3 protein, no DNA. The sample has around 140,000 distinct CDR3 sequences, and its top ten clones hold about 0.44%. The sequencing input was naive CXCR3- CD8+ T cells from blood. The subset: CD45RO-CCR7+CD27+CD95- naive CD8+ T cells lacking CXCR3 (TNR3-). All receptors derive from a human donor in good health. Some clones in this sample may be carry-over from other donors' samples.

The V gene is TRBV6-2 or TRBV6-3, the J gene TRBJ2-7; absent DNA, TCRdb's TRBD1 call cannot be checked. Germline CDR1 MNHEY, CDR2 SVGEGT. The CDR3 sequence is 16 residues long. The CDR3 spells CASSYGRPGQANEQYF.

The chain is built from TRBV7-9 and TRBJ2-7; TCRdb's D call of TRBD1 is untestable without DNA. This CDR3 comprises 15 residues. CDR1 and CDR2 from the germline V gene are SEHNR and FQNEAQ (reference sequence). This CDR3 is CASSRSGTDSYEQYF.

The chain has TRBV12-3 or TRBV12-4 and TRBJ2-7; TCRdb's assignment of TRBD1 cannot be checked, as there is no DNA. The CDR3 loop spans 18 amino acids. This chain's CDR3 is CASSLSSRGRAGSYEQYF.

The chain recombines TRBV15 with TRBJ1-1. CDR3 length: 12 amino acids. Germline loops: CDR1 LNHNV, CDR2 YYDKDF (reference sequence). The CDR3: CATAGGNTEAFF.

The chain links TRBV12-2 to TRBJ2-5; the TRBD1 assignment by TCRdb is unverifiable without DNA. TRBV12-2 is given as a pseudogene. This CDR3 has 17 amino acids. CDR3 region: CASRLKEGGPPWETQYF.

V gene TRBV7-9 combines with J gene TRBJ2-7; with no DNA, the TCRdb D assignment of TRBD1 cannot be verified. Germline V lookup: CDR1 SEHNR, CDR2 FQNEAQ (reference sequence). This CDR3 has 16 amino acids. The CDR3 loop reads CASSSPRGQIIYEQYF.

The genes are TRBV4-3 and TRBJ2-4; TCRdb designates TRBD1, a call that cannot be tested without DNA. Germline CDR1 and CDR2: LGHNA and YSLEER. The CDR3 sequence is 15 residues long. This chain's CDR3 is CASSTTGDAKNIQYF.

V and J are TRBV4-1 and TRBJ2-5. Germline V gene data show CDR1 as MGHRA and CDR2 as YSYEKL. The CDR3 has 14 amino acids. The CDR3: CASSQEKYLETQYF.

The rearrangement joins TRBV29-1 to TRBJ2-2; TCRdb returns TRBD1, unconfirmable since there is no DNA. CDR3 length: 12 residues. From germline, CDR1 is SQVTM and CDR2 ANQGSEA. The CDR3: CSAKGWTGELFF.

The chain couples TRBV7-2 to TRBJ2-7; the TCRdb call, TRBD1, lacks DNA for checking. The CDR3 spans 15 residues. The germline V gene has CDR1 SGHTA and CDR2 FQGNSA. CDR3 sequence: CASSPPGQGSDEQYF.

CDR3: CAWWDGSYEQYF. The gene calls are TRBV30 and TRBJ2-7; TCRdb's D call, TRBD1, is unchecked because there is no DNA. The germline V gene has CDR1 GTSNPN and CDR2 SVGIG (reference sequence). The CDR3 totals 12 residues.

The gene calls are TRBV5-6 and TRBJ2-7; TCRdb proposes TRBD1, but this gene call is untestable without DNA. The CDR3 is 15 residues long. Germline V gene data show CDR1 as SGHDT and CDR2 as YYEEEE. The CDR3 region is CASSLVGQDSYEQYF.

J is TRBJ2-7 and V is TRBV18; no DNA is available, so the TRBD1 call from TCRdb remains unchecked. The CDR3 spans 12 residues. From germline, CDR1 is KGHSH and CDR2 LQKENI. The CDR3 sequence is CASSPTGTGQYF.

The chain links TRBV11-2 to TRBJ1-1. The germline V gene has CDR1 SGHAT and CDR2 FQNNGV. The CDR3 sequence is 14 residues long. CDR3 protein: CASTSLVGNTEAFF.

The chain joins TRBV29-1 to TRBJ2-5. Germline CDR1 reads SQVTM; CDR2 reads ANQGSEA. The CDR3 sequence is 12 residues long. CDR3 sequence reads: CSVEGGEETQYF.

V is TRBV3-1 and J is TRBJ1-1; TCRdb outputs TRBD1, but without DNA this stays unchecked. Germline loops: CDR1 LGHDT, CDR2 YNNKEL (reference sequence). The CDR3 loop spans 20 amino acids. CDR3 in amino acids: CASSQESTFGSVGENTEAFF. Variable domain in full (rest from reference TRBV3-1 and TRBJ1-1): DTAVSQTPKYLVTQMGNDKSIKCEQNLGHDTMYWYKQDSKKFLKIMFSYNNKELIINETVPNRFSPKSPDKAHLNLHINSLELGDSAVYFCASSQESTFGSVGENTEAFFGQGTRLTVV.

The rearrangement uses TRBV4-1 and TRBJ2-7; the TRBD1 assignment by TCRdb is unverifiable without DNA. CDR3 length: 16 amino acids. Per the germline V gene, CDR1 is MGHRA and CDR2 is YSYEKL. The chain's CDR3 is CASSQDFPGVSYEQYF.

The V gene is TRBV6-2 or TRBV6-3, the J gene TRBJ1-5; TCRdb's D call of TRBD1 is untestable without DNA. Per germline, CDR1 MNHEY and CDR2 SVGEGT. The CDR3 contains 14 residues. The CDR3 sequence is CASTRGLGGQPQHF.

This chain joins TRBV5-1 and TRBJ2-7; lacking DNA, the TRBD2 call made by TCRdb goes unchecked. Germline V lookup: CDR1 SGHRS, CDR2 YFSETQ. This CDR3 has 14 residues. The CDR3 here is CASSLASGSYEQYF.

CDR3: CASSLASQGSYGYTF. J is TRBJ1-2 and V is TRBV7-9; TCRdb's D call of TRBD1 is untestable without DNA. In germline, CDR1 is SEHNR, CDR2 FQNEAQ (reference sequence). The CDR3 is 15 residues long.

The CDR3 loop reads CASRESPDRLYTDTQYF. The gene calls are TRBV19 and TRBJ2-3; TCRdb returns TRBD1, unconfirmable since there is no DNA. The germline gives CDR1 LNHDA, CDR2 SQIVND (reference sequence). This CDR3 region has 17 residues.

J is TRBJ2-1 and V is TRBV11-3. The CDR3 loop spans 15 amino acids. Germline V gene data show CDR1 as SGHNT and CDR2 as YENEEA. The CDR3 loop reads CASSARLGPDNEQFF.

The chain's CDR3 is CSGGRGLGYNEQFF. The chain combines TRBV29-1 with TRBJ2-1; TCRdb designates TRBD2, a call that cannot be tested without DNA. Germline V gene sequence: CDR1 SQVTM, CDR2 ANQGSEA. The CDR3 contains 14 residues.

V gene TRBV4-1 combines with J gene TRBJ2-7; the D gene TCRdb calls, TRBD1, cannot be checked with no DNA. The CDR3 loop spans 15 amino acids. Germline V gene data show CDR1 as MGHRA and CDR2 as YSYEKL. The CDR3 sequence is CASSQESNRVYEQYF.

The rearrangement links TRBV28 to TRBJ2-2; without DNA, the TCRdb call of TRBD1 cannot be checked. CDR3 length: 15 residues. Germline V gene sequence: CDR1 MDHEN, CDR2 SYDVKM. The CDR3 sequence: CASTGTGGPTGELFF. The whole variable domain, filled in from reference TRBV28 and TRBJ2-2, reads DVKVTQSSRYLVKRTGEKVFLECVQDMDHENMFWYRQDPGLGLRLIYFSYDVKMKEKGDIPEGYSVSREKKERFSLILESASTNQTSMYLCASTGTGGPTGELFFGEGSRLTVL.

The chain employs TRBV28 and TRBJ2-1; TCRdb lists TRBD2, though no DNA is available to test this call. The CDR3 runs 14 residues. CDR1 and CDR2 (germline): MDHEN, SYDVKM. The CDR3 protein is CASSQELAGDEQFF.